This T cell receptor beta chain is from a study of CD8 T cell repertoires and HIV-1 epitope variants. Study at large: Separate wells received one of Twenty-five Gag or Nef variant peptides. An approximately eleven-day culture received IL-2, IL-7 and IL-15 on days 3 and 7.

Trimming took off 0 bases at V and 5 bases at J, with 6 bases between the two ends. Germline CDR1 reads MGHRA; CDR2 reads YSYEKL. The CDR3 length is 13 residues. TCRdb's table, derived via immunoSEQ multiplex PCR, lists solely in-frame clones and lacks some. This table has tens of thousands of clones, roughly 80% appearing once. This TCR was sampled from a male donor with HIV. Sequenced sample: uncultured baseline CD8+ T cells from peripheral blood mononuclear cells (PBMCs). The V and J genes are TRBV4-1 and TRBJ2-3; weak D call: TRBD2 (5 bases). The CDR3 loop reads CASSQEEGDTQYF. Written as DNA, the CDR3 is TGCGCCAGCAGCCAAGAAGAGGGAGATACGCAGTATTTT.